This T cell receptor (beta chain) stems from a study of cytomegalovirus exposure and HLA in healthy donors. Although they were nominally healthy when sampled, donors likely had unrecorded immune exposures. This clone was counted at least ten times. Its antigen is unidentified. The PCR employed 60 Vbeta primers together with 13 Jbeta primers. Sequencing used immunoSEQ multiplex PCR; TCRdb keeps in-frame clones, though not all of them. The table lists around 98,000 clones, roughly 82% of them singletons. Trimming at V came to 4 bases and at J to 3 bases, leaving 6 bases not matched to a gene. The length of the CDR3 is 14 residues. Per germline, CDR1 LGHNA and CDR2 YSLEER. Study-level findings and limits: Accurate predictions that matched the HLA-A and HLA-B alleles of most subjects were reportedly made from TCR beta sequences. A later analysis linked a missense variant in DCLRE1C to the trimming of TCR beta V and J genes. Likely technical artifact: a cluster of highly shared sequence variants.

Specimen: PBMCs. The chain is built from TRBV4-3 and TRBJ2-7; TRBD2 matches 7 bases. This receptor was obtained from a human donor in good health. CDR3 bases: TGCGCCAGCAGCCTCTCGACTAGCATCTACGAGCAGTACTTC. This codes for CASSLSTSIYEQYF.